Shown below are 11 T cell receptor beta chains from a single sample sequenced in a study of Tregs in tolerant kidney transplant recipients. Mixed chimerism was transient after nonmyeloablative marrow transplants from related graft donors. Profiled with immunoSEQ multiplex PCR; TCRdb holds only in-frame clones, not every one. This listing includes some 15,000 clones. The starting material was CD4+ T cells from blood (PBMCs), obtained 12 months after the transplant. Every receptor here comes from a human patient who received a combined kidney and bone marrow transplant. Among the T cells, some may be from the graft donor.

Comments on this clone: Its ends do not fully match the called genes, so a read error is possible. Sequencing ends 3 residues short of the CDR3 end; the germline J gene provides the rest. This chain links TRBV4-2 with TRBJ1-1; the D gene is possibly TRBD1 (5 bases). Germline V gene sequence: CDR1 LGHNA, CDR2 YNFKEQ. The CDR3 is 14 residues long. Here the CDR3 reads CASSQEGRSTEAFF. The part of the CDR3 DNA that was read is TGCGCCAGCAGCCAGGAGGGGCGAAGCACTGAA.

Considering frequency, this clone is medium-sized. Read data end 3 residues before the CDR3 end; the end is taken from the germline J gene. The chain joins TRBV7-3 to TRBJ2-6, with D possibly being TRBD2 (5 bases). Trimming stripped 4 bases from V and 0 bases from J, with 10 bases between. The length of the CDR3 is 16 residues. Germline assignment: CDR1 SGHTA and CDR2 FQGTGA. Incomplete CDR3 DNA: TGTGCCAGCAGCTCCGCGGCGGGCTCTGGGGCCAACGTC. This sequence encodes CASSSAAGSGANV. The CDR3 reads in full as CASSSAAGSGANVLTF.

Remarks on this clone: The CDR3 is cut off 3 residues early in the read; its end comes from the germline J gene. The gene calls are TRBV11-2 and TRBJ2-3; D uncertain. V was pared by 1 base and J by 1 base, with 9 bases between. There are 15 residues in the CDR3. Germline CDR1 and CDR2: SGHAT and FQNNGV. The covered CDR3 bases are TGTGCCAGCAGCTTAGTCGGGTATGGCACAGATACG. Translating gives CASSLVGYGTDT. The CDR3 in its entirety is CASSLVGYGTDTQYF.

Note on this clone: Read sequence stops 3 residues before the CDR3 end, and the germline J gene provides the missing end. The J gene is TRBJ2-3, the V gene TRBV20-1, with 8 bases lining up with TRBD2. The CDR3 extends over 18 amino acids. From germline, CDR1 is DFQATT and CDR2 SNEGSKA (reference sequence). The trim removed 3 bases at V and 2 bases at J, leaving 16 bases unmatched. CDR3 DNA, as far as it was read: TGCAGTGCTAGGCCCGGGACTAGGCCTCGAGCTAACACAGATACG. Protein sequence: CSARPGTRPRANTDT. The CDR3 as a whole reads CSARPGTRPRANTDTQYF.

Comment on this clone: The read falls 3 residues short of the CDR3 end, and the missing part is taken from the germline J gene. V gene TRBV7-2 combines with J gene TRBJ1-1; D gene unclear. The CDR3 is made up of 12 amino acids. Germline V gene data show CDR1 as SGHTA and CDR2 as FQGNSA. This CDR3 reads CASSLRAGIAFF. CDR3 bases read: TGTGCCAGCAGCTTAAGGGCGGGGATA.

Concerning this clone itself: The sequenced fragment ends 3 residues before the CDR3 boundary, so the rest is inferred from the germline J gene. This sequence joins TRBV10-2 and TRBJ1-2; D ambiguous. Trimming took 6 bases from V and 0 from J, leaving 11 bases between them. This CDR3 region has 14 residues. The germline V gene encodes CDR1 WSHSY and CDR2 SAAADI. The CDR3 sequence is CASSLEDSNYGYTF. Partial CDR3 DNA: TGCGCCAGCAGCCTTGAGGACTCTAACTATGGC.

Frequency places this clone as medium-sized. The CDR3 end is not reached by the read, which stops 3 residues before it; the germline J gene fills it in. V gene TRBV5-1 combines with J gene TRBJ2-5; TRBD1 aligns across 11 bases. V lost 2 bases and J lost 5; bases outside the gene matches: 8. Germline CDR1 reads SGHRS; CDR2 reads YFSETQ. This CDR3 is built from 16 residues. This CDR3 is CASSLGQGADSETQYF. CDR3 bases read: TGCGCCAGCAGCTTAGGACAGGGGGCGGATTCCGAGACC.

Regarding this clone: Read sequence stops 3 residues before the CDR3 end, and the germline J gene provides the missing end. The J gene is TRBJ2-1, the V gene TRBV11-2; 10 bases agree with TRBD2. The CDR3 spans 14 residues. Trimming cost V 6 bases and J 6 bases; bases outside gene matches: 5. The germline V gene encodes CDR1 SGHAT and CDR2 FQNNGV. The chain's CDR3 is CASRSGTSANEQFF. Partial CDR3 DNA: TGTGCCAGCAGGTCCGGGACTAGCGCCAATGAG.

A remark on this clone: The missing CDR3 end, 3 residues past where the read stops, is filled in from the germline J gene. V is TRBV2 and J is TRBJ2-7; TRBD1 aligns across 7 bases. The CDR3 has 13 residues. CDR1 SNHLY and CDR2 FYNNEI come from the germline V gene. The J segment lost 5 bases and the V segment lost 7 bases, leaving 8 bases of the junction unmatched. Incomplete CDR3 DNA: TGTGCCAGCACTGTCGGGCAGGGGGACGAG. Translating gives CASTVGQGDE. The CDR3 in its entirety is CASTVGQGDEQYF.

Comment on this clone: Coverage ceases 3 residues before the CDR3 finishes, and the germline J gene fills in the end. The rearrangement links TRBV7-3 to TRBJ2-3; TRBD2 is a possible D gene (5 bases). From germline, CDR1 is SGHTA and CDR2 FQGTGA. There are 15 residues in the CDR3. V was clipped by 3 bases and J by 0 bases, with 10 bases between them. The CDR3 DNA, read in part, is TGTGCCAGCAGCTTCGTTGGCGGGAGCACAGATACG. Protein: CASSFVGGSTDT. The entire CDR3 sequence reads CASSFVGGSTDTQYF.

As regards this clone: Sequencing ends 3 residues short of the CDR3 end; the germline J gene provides the rest. This chain links TRBV2 with TRBJ2-3; no definite D call. This CDR3 is 14 amino acids long. Trimming pared 3 bases from V and 1 base from J, leaving 8 bases between. Germline V gene lookup returns CDR1 SNHLY and CDR2 FYNNEI. The CDR3 is CASSEFLGTDTQYF. CDR3 DNA (partial): TGTGCCAGCAGTGAGTTTTTAGGCACAGATACG.